This TCR beta chain was captured by sequencing in a study of blood T cell repertoires in COVID-19. About the study: Both acute and convalescent COVID-19 samples were obtained from the United States, Italy and Spain. T cells, B-cell-depleted T cells, or PBMCs provided the cDNA or gDNA that served as material.

Using immunoSEQ multiplex PCR, the repertoire was profiled, and TCRdb retains in-frame clones only, with some absent. In the table there are some 180,000 clones, approximately 85% of which are singletons. From germline, CDR1 is MGHRA and CDR2 YSYEKL. The CDR3 is 17 residues long. V shed 3 bases and J 5 bases; nucleotides not matched to a gene: 14. The source material was PBMCs or T cells enriched from blood (not recorded which). The rearrangement links TRBV4-1 to TRBJ1-2, with TRBD1 matching 8 bases. The origin of this receptor is a man between 35 and 55 years old who had recovered from COVID-19. The CDR3 spells CASSQTDFEQGVYGYTF. The CDR3, as DNA: TGCGCCAGCAGCCAGACCGACTTTGAACAGGGGGTTTATGGCTACACCTTC.